A selection of T cell receptor beta chains follows, all from one sample in a study of control samples from healthy donors and cancer patients. The repertoire was sequenced with immunoSEQ multiplex PCR; TCRdb's copy has only in-frame clones and lacks some. This table has 100,000 to 150,000 clones, roughly 92% appearing once. Sequencing input: blood. Every receptor here comes from a man in his late teens or twenties in good health. CDR3s include the opening cysteine and the closing phenylalanine or tryptophan. The D gene is left open where the match is weak. The size field is filled for only some rows; it gives once, few, many or a size class.

j_call	d_call	v_call	clone_size	cdr3_aa	cdr3_nt
TRBJ1-6	TRBD1	TRBV6-5	NA	CASRIGGAGNSPLHF	TGTGCCAGCAGAATAGGGGGCGCGGGAAATTCACCCCTCCACTTT
TRBJ2-5	TRBD2	TRBV9	NA	CASSVGVAGGQETQYF	TGTGCCAGCAGCGTAGGTGTAGCGGGGGGTCAAGAGACCCAGTACTTC
TRBJ1-1	NA	TRBV4-2	NA	CASSQEVWTVRGNTEAFF	TGTGCCAGCAGCCAAGAGGTTTGGACTGTGCGGGGGAACACTGAAGCTTTCTTT
TRBJ2-3	TRBD2	TRBV7-9	NA	CASSDGTVAQRGGTDTQYF	TGTGCCAGCAGCGATGGGACAGTGGCCCAGCGGGGGGGCACAGATACGCAGTATTTT
TRBJ2-7	NA	TRBV5-4	NA	CASSSRDTGGDYEQYF	TGTGCCAGCAGCAGCAGGGATACAGGAGGGGACTACGAGCAGTACTTC
TRBJ1-2	NA	TRBV6-5	NA	CASSQAGNYGYTF	TGTGCCAGCAGTCAGGCGGGGAACTATGGCTACACCTTC
TRBJ1-2	TRBD1	TRBV27	NA	CASSLSRTGLYGYTF	TGTGCCAGCAGTTTATCGAGGACAGGGCTTTATGGCTACACCTTC
TRBJ1-2	NA	TRBV5-1	NA	CASSLEGVEGGYTF	TGCGCCAGCAGCTTGGAGGGGGTTGAGGGCGGCTACACCTTC
TRBJ2-7	TRBD1	TRBV28	NA	CASSHRGRGSYEQYF	TGTGCCAGCAGTCACAGGGGGCGGGGGTCCTACGAGCAGTACTTC
TRBJ2-1	NA	TRBV10-3	NA	CAIRGAGDEQFF	TGTGCCATCAGGGGGGCGGGGGATGAGCAGTTCTTC
TRBJ2-3	TRBD1	TRBV19	NA	CASSILGTGGVDTQYF	TGTGCCAGTAGTATTCTCGGGACAGGGGGCGTAGATACGCAGTATTTT
TRBJ1-6	TRBD1	TRBV4-1	NA	CASSQRVGQGNSPLHF	TGCGCCAGCAGCCAACGGGTCGGACAGGGTAATTCACCCCTCCACTTT
TRBJ2-7	TRBD2	TRBV5-4	NA	CASSLRAGADEQYF	TGTGCCAGCAGCTTGAGAGCGGGGGCGGACGAGCAGTACTTC
TRBJ2-2	TRBD2	TRBV7-2	NA	CASSLSGGFGTGELFF	TGTGCCAGCAGCTTATCGGGAGGGTTCGGTACCGGGGAGCTGTTTTTT
TRBJ1-4	NA	TRBV15	NA	CATSRSTRTANEKLFF	TGTGCCACCAGCAGATCGACCCGGACCGCTAATGAAAAACTGTTTTTT
TRBJ2-7	TRBD1	TRBV28	NA	CASSPFYTGASSYEQYF	TGTGCCAGCAGTCCTTTCTATACAGGGGCCAGCTCCTACGAGCAGTACTTC
TRBJ2-6	NA	TRBV4-1	NA	CASSQDPGTKANVLTF	TGCGCCAGCAGCCAAGACCCCGGGACGAAGGCCAACGTCCTGACTTTC
TRBJ2-7	NA	TRBV27	NA	CASSIEGGHYEQYF	TGTGCCAGCAGTATTGAAGGCGGACACTACGAGCAGTACTTC
TRBJ1-1	NA	TRBV11-2	NA	CASSSQEGVNTEAFF	TGTGCCAGCAGCTCACAGGAGGGGGTGAACACTGAAGCTTTCTTT
TRBJ2-5	TRBD2	TRBV7-9	NA	CASSPTPGASGVETQYF	TGTGCCAGCAGCCCAACCCCTGGGGCTAGCGGGGTAGAGACCCAGTACTTC
TRBJ2-7	NA	TRBV12-3/TRBV12-4	NA	CASSLVSSYEQYF	TGTGCCAGCAGTTTAGTCAGCTCCTACGAGCAGTACTTC
TRBJ1-6	NA	TRBV19	NA	CASSISNSPLHF	TGTGCCAGTAGTATATCTAATTCACCCCTCCACTTT
TRBJ1-2	TRBD1	TRBV10-1	NA	CASSESGGQAPMAGGYTF	TGCGCCAGCAGTGAGTCGGGGGGACAGGCCCCTATGGCGGGTGGCTACACCTTC
TRBJ1-1	NA	TRBV6-5	NA	CASSPRRGTEAFF	TGTGCCAGCAGTCCTAGAAGGGGCACTGAAGCTTTCTTT
TRBJ2-1	TRBD1	TRBV10-3	NA	CAISPRDRGDNEQFF	TGTGCCATCTCGCCCCGGGACAGAGGGGACAATGAGCAGTTCTTC
TRBJ1-2	TRBD1	TRBV15	NA	CATSMDRAFNYGYTF	TGTGCCACCAGCATGGACAGGGCCTTTAACTATGGCTACACCTTC
TRBJ2-3	NA	TRBV24-1	NA	CATSDTRTPTDTQYF	TGTGCCACCAGTGATACTAGGACTCCCACAGATACGCAGTATTTT
TRBJ2-1	TRBD1	TRBV11-2	NA	CASSVDRANEQFF	TGTGCCAGCAGCGTTGACAGGGCCAATGAGCAGTTCTTC
TRBJ1-6	NA	TRBV19	NA	CASSVLGESYNSPLHF	TGTGCCAGTAGTGTCCTCGGGGAATCCTATAATTCACCCCTCCACTTT
TRBJ2-1	NA	TRBV6-5	once	CASSLGQSVYNEQFF	TGTGCCAGCAGTTTAGGACAGTCGGTTTACAATGAGCAGTTCTTC
TRBJ2-3	NA	TRBV10-3	NA	CAISESAGTDTQYF	TGTGCCATCAGTGAGTCGGCCGGCACAGATACGCAGTATTTT
TRBJ2-5	NA	TRBV9	NA	CASTSGGEETQYF	TGTGCCAGCACATCGGGCGGGGAAGAGACCCAGTACTTC
TRBJ1-1	TRBD1	TRBV11-2	once	CASSLIRGTALSRTEAFF	TGTGCCAGCAGCTTAATTCGGGGGACAGCCCTAAGTCGGACTGAAGCTTTCTTT
TRBJ2-3	NA	TRBV14	NA	CASSLWTTSQRATDTQYF	TGTGCCAGCAGCCTCTGGACAACATCACAGCGGGCCACAGATACGCAGTATTTT
TRBJ2-2	TRBD1	TRBV4-1	NA	CASSPGQGFTGELFF	TGCGCCAGCAGCCCTGGACAGGGGTTCACCGGGGAGCTGTTTTTT
TRBJ1-4	NA	TRBV9	NA	CASSASPSGIFATNEKLFF	TGTGCCAGCAGCGCTTCCCCCTCGGGAATTTTTGCAACTAATGAAAAACTGTTTTTT
TRBJ1-1	NA	TRBV6-5	NA	CASSYPAGRGTEAFF	TGTGCCAGCAGTTACCCGGCAGGAAGGGGTACTGAAGCTTTCTTT
TRBJ2-6	TRBD1	TRBV27	NA	CASSPRPRQGASGANVLTF	TGTGCCAGCAGTCCCCGGCCTAGACAGGGGGCGTCCGGGGCCAACGTCCTGACTTTC
TRBJ2-2	NA	TRBV6-6	few	CASSPTYPHGTNTGELFF	TGTGCCAGCAGTCCGACATACCCACACGGTACGAACACCGGGGAGCTGTTTTTT
TRBJ1-2	NA	TRBV7-9	NA	CASSFSQGSGYTF	TGTGCCAGCAGCTTTAGTCAGGGCTCTGGCTACACCTTC
TRBJ1-6	NA	TRBV4-1	NA	CASSQELGSSYNSPLHF	TGCGCCAGCAGCCAAGAACTAGGATCCTCCTATAATTCACCCCTCCACTTT
TRBJ1-1	NA	TRBV12-3/TRBV12-4	few	CASSTAGRAFF	TGTGCCAGCAGCACCGCAGGGAGGGCTTTCTTT
TRBJ2-3	TRBD1	TRBV7-9	NA	CASSPGTGGTDTQYF	TGTGCCAGCAGCCCTGGGACAGGGGGCACAGATACGCAGTATTTT
TRBJ2-3	NA	TRBV15	NA	CATSRPADTQYF	TGTGCCACCAGCAGGCCTGCAGATACGCAGTATTTT
TRBJ1-5	NA	TRBV4-1	NA	CASSRAFNQPQHF	TGCGCCAGCAGCCGCGCTTTCAATCAGCCCCAGCATTTT
TRBJ2-1	TRBD2	TRBV27	NA	CASSLMARGGHYNEQFF	TGTGCCAGCAGTTTAATGGCGCGGGGGGGGCATTACAATGAGCAGTTCTTC
TRBJ1-1	NA	TRBV6-5	NA	CASSQGLNTEAFF	TGTGCCAGCAGCCAGGGTTTGAACACTGAAGCTTTCTTT
TRBJ2-5	TRBD2	TRBV25-1	NA	CASSDGRLAGQETQYF	TGTGCCAGCAGTGACGGAAGACTAGCGGGCCAAGAGACCCAGTACTTC
TRBJ1-6	NA	TRBV27	NA	CASSFQGGPYNSPLHF	TGTGCCAGCAGTTTCCAAGGGGGGCCCTATAATTCACCCCTCCACTTT
TRBJ1-6	NA	TRBV28	NA	CASSLSAGGGNSPLHF	TGTGCCAGCAGTTTATCCGCGGGGGGGGGTAATTCACCCCTCCACTTT